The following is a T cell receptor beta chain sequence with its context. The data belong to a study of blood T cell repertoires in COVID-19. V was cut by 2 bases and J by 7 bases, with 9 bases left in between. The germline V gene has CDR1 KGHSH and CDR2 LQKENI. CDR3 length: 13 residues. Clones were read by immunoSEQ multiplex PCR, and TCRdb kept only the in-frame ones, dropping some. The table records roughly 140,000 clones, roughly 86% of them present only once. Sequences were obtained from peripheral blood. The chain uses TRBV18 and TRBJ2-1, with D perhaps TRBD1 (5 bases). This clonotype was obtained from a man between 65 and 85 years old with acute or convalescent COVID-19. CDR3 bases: TGTGCCAGCTCACCAGCCAGGGTGAATGAGCAGTTCTTC. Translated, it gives CASSPARVNEQFF.